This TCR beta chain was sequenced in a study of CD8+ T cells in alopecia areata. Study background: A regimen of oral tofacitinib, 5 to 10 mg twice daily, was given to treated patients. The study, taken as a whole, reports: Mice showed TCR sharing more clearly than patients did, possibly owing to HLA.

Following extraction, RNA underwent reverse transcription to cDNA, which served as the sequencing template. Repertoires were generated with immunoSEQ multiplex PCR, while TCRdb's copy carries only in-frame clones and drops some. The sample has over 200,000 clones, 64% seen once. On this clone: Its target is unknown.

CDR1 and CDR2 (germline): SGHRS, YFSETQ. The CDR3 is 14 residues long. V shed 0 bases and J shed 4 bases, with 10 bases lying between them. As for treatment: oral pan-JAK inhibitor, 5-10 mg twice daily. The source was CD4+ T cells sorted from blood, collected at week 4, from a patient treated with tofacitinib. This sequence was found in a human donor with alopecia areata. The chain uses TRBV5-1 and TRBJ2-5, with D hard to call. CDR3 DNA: TGCGCCAGCAGCTTGGGGGCGTCAATAGAGACCCAGTACTTC. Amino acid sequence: CASSLGASIETQYF.